The 30 T cell receptor beta chains below come from one sample, sequenced in a study of blood T cell repertoires in COVID-19. Assay used: immunoSEQ multiplex PCR; TCRdb lists only in-frame clones, some missing. The sample records approximately 92,000 clones, 82% being singletons. The material sequenced was peripheral blood. These receptors were obtained from an elderly man with acute or convalescent COVID-19.

This clone was detected once. The chain is built from TRBV6-6 and TRBJ2-7; no definite D call. The V gene lost 1 base and the J gene lost 7 bases, with 14 bases spanning the gap. The CDR3 is 14 amino acids. The germline V gene encodes CDR1 MNHNY and CDR2 SVGAGI (reference sequence). The CDR3, as DNA: TGTGCCAGCAGTTACTACCCGCCTTCCCGGGAGCAGTACTTC. Its protein product is CASSYYPPSREQYF.

The chain links TRBV19 to TRBJ1-1; 9 bases are a match to TRBD1. Per germline, CDR1 LNHDA and CDR2 SQIVND (reference sequence). The CDR3 has 15 amino acids. V shed 3 bases, J shed 3 bases, and the junction held 5 bases outside the gene matches. CDR3 in amino acids: CASSIRGQGYTEAFF. The DNA of the CDR3 is TGTGCCAGTAGTATCAGGGGACAGGGATACACTGAAGCTTTCTTT.

The CDR3 loop reads CASSRDLTGEAFF. DNA for the CDR3: TGTGCCAGTAGTAGGGACCTGACAGGGGAAGCTTTCTTT. J is TRBJ1-1 and V is TRBV19, with 7 bases matching TRBD1. The length of the CDR3 is 13 residues. Losses at the gene ends were 4 bases for V and 8 bases for J; bases not matched to a gene: 7. CDR1 LNHDA and CDR2 SQIVND come from the germline V gene (reference sequence).

This chain links TRBV18 with TRBJ1-6; maybe TRBD1 (6 bases). V was trimmed by 6 bases and J by 12 bases, leaving 15 bases between them. Germline assignment: CDR1 KGHSH and CDR2 LQKENI. This CDR3 is built from 13 residues. The CDR3, as DNA: TGTGCCAGCTCTTACGACAGGCCGGAACCCCTCCACTTT. As protein: CASSYDRPEPLHF.

The V and J genes are TRBV2 and TRBJ1-1; maybe TRBD1 (6 bases). The germline V gene has CDR1 SNHLY and CDR2 FYNNEI. V dropped 4 bases and J dropped 1 base, with 13 bases sitting between them. The CDR3 totals 15 residues. The CDR3 DNA follows: TGTGCCAGCAGTGGCGGGGGGCAGGGGAACACTGAAGCTTTCTTT. Protein sequence: CASSGGGQGNTEAFF.

The chain links TRBV7-9 to TRBJ2-2; D possibly corresponds to TRBD1 (6 bases). The CDR3 runs 17 residues. Trimming shortened V by 6 bases and J by 1 base, and 18 bases separated the two germline ends. From germline, CDR1 is SEHNR and CDR2 FQNEAQ (reference sequence). The CDR3 region has the DNA TGTGCCAGCAGTTCCCCAATACAGGGATTGAACACCGGGGAGCTGTTTTTT. Its protein product is CASSSPIQGLNTGELFF.

CDR3 nucleotide sequence: TGTGCCAGCAGTTTAACCGGGACAGGGGGAAATCAGCCCCAGCATTTT. It yields the protein CASSLTGTGGNQPQHF. This sequence joins TRBV28 and TRBJ1-5, with 11 bases that match TRBD1. With V trimmed by 2 bases and J by 4 bases, 4 bases remained unmatched. Germline loops: CDR1 MDHEN, CDR2 SYDVKM. The CDR3 is 16 residues long.

V is TRBV9 and J is TRBJ2-7; 7 bases are a match to TRBD1. CDR1 is SGDLS, CDR2 YYNGEE, per germline. The CDR3 spans 15 residues. V lost 4 bases to trimming and J lost 0 bases; unmatched junction nucleotides: 7. CDR3 loop: CASSPRDSFSYEQYF. In DNA, the CDR3 is TGTGCCAGCAGCCCCAGGGACAGTTTCTCCTACGAGCAGTACTTC.

This chain connects TRBV5-4 to TRBJ2-1, with 8 bases aligning to TRBD2. The CDR3 consists of 15 residues. Trimming cost V 4 bases and J 5 bases; bases outside gene matches: 8. Germline V gives CDR1 SGHNT, CDR2 YYREEE (reference sequence). CDR3 DNA: TGTGCCAGCAGCCTAGCGGGCGGCGGGAACAATGAGCAGTTCTTC. It codes for CASSLAGGGNNEQFF.

The gene calls are TRBV7-2 and TRBJ2-3; 11 positions agree with TRBD2. The J segment lost 7 bases and the V segment lost 1 base, leaving 4 bases of the junction unmatched. Germline loops: CDR1 SGHTA, CDR2 FQGNSA. CDR3 size: 15 residues. The CDR3: CASSLETSGTNTQYF. The CDR3 nucleotides read TGTGCCAGCAGCTTAGAGACTAGCGGGACAAATACGCAGTATTTT.

The rearrangement uses TRBV5-4 and TRBJ1-5, with D possibly matching TRBD1 (6 bases). The germline CDR1 and CDR2 sequences are SGHNT and YYREEE (reference sequence). The CDR3 loop spans 15 amino acids. Trimming shortened V by 0 bases and J by 5 bases, and 12 bases separated the two germline ends. The CDR3 sequence: CASSLGGRSDQPQHF. In DNA, the CDR3 is TGTGCCAGCAGCTTGGGGGGGCGATCAGATCAGCCCCAGCATTTT.

The chain has TRBV15 and TRBJ2-5; D is uncertain. The CDR3 is 12 residues long. V lost 0 bases and J lost 6, with 5 bases in between. Germline V gives CDR1 LNHNV, CDR2 YYDKDF (reference sequence). This CDR3 reads CATSRDYKTQYF. In DNA form, the CDR3 reads TGTGCCACCAGCAGAGATTATAAGACCCAGTACTTC.

The chain has TRBV19 and TRBJ1-4, with D possibly matching TRBD1 (5 bases). The length of the CDR3 is 16 residues. Germline V CDR1 and CDR2: LNHDA, SQIVND (reference sequence). Trimming took 7 bases from V and 0 from J, leaving 15 bases between them. The CDR3 sequence: CASTLFGGATNEKLFF. The CDR3 DNA reads TGTGCCAGTACCCTATTCGGGGGGGCAACTAATGAAAAACTGTTTTTT.

The chain employs TRBV28 and TRBJ2-5; weak D call: TRBD2 (7 bases). The CDR3 is 14 residues long. Trimming removed 4 bases at V and 4 bases at J, with 13 bases between. Germline CDR1 is MDHEN and CDR2 is SYDVKM. CDR3 protein: CASSSAGGPETQYF. The CDR3 region has the DNA TGTGCCAGCAGTTCCGCCGGGGGGCCAGAGACCCAGTACTTC.

The chain uses TRBV5-4 and TRBJ1-6; 10 bases align to TRBD1. The CDR3 contains 12 residues. J gave up 14 bases and V 3 bases, and 2 bases lay outside the gene matches. The germline V gene has CDR1 SGHNT and CDR2 YYREEE (reference sequence). In DNA form, the CDR3 reads TGTGCCAGCAGCTGGGACAGGGGAACCCTCCACTTT. Translating gives CASSWDRGTLHF.

This chain links TRBV3-1 (or the pseudogene TRBV3-2) with TRBJ1-4; no clear D. Per the germline V gene, CDR1 is LGHDT and CDR2 is YNNKEL (reference sequence). V lost 0 bases and J lost 3, with 8 bases in between. The length of the CDR3 is 15 residues. CDR3 amino acids: CASSQEARANEKLFF. The CDR3 nucleotides read TGTGCCAGCAGCCAAGAGGCACGGGCTAATGAAAAACTGTTTTTT.

The gene calls are TRBV14 and TRBJ2-7; TRBD1 matches at 10 bases. Germline V gene data show CDR1 as SGHDN and CDR2 as FVKESK. With V trimmed by 1 base and J by 3 bases, 3 bases remained unmatched. This CDR3 has 15 amino acids. The chain's CDR3 is CASSQGQGANYEQYF. DNA for the CDR3: TGTGCCAGCAGCCAAGGACAGGGGGCAAACTACGAGCAGTACTTC.

A single count supports this clone. The J gene is TRBJ1-5, the V gene TRBV7-6; 8 bases match TRBD1. This CDR3 spans 15 amino acids. V dropped 4 bases and J dropped 5; count of bases not matched to a gene: 7. The germline gives CDR1 SGHVS, CDR2 FNYEAQ. The chain's CDR3 is CASSSRTGSDQPQHF. CDR3 nucleotide sequence: TGTGCCAGCAGCTCCCGGACAGGGTCGGATCAGCCCCAGCATTTT.

The rearrangement joins TRBV11-2 to TRBJ1-1; a possible D gene is TRBD1 (6 bases). V dropped 1 base and J dropped 1 base, with 10 bases sitting between them. This CDR3 is built from 15 residues. Germline assignment: CDR1 SGHAT and CDR2 FQNNGV. CDR3 nucleotides: TGTGCCAGCAGCTTAGCAGGCAGGGGGAACACTGAAGCTTTCTTT. It specifies CASSLAGRGNTEAFF.

This clone showed up just a few times. The chain recombines TRBV6-5 with TRBJ2-7, with 8 nucleotides matching TRBD2. Germline V lookup: CDR1 MNHEY, CDR2 SVGAGI. The V gene end was trimmed by 0 bases and the J gene end by 4 bases; junction bases not matched to a gene: 5. The CDR3 spans 15 residues. The CDR3 DNA reads TGTGCCAGCAGTTACTCCACTAGCGGCCAATACGAGCAGTACTTC. Its translation is CASSYSTSGQYEQYF.

The chain joins TRBV10-3 to TRBJ2-7; D not certain. The germline V and J ends were trimmed by 5 bases and 3 bases, with 17 bases remaining between them. The CDR3 spans 15 residues. CDR1 ENHRY and CDR2 SYGVKD come from the germline V gene. The CDR3 protein is CAISPGLSTHYEQYF. The CDR3 coding sequence is TGTGCCATCAGTCCAGGCCTGTCTACCCACTACGAGCAGTACTTC.

This clone was picked up one time. The chain is built from TRBV9 and TRBJ2-5; D is perhaps TRBD2 (6 bases). Germline loops: CDR1 SGDLS, CDR2 YYNGEE. The CDR3 has 16 residues. The germline V and J ends were trimmed by 0 bases and 2 bases, with 14 bases remaining between them. CDR3 sequence (DNA): TGTGCCAGCAGCGTAGTGGGTAGCGGACTACAAGAGACCCAGTACTTC. Its protein product is CASSVVGSGLQETQYF.

This clone was recorded only once. The chain combines TRBV5-5 with TRBJ2-7; 12 bases match TRBD2. The J segment lost 1 base and the V segment lost 0 bases, leaving 5 bases of the junction unmatched. The CDR3 is 17 residues long. The germline V gene encodes CDR1 SGHKS and CDR2 YYEKEE (reference sequence). CDR3 DNA: TGTGCCAGCAGCTTGGTGAGACTAGCGGGAGTATCCTACGAGCAGTACTTC. It encodes CASSLVRLAGVSYEQYF. Drawing the rest from reference TRBV5-5 and TRBJ2-7, the complete variable domain is DAGVTQSPTHLIKTRGQQVTLRCSPISGHKSVSWYQQVLGQGPQFIFQYYEKEERGRGNFPDRFSARQFPNYSSELNVNALLLGDSALYLCASSLVRLAGVSYEQYFGPGTRLTVT.

This chain joins TRBV18 and TRBJ1-6; TRBD1 is a possible D gene (5 bases). The V and J ends lost 0 bases and 7 bases respectively, with 10 bases between them. Germline V gene sequence: CDR1 KGHSH, CDR2 LQKENI. This CDR3 contains 15 residues. CDR3 nucleotide sequence: TGTGCCAGCTCACCACCGGGCAGGGCCAATTCACCCCTCCACTTT. Residues: CASSPPGRANSPLHF.

V and J are TRBV28 and TRBJ2-5; D possibly corresponds to TRBD2 (6 bases). Trimming removed 2 bases at V and 5 bases at J, with 9 bases between. The CDR3 spans 13 residues. Per germline, CDR1 MDHEN and CDR2 SYDVKM. The CDR3, as DNA: TGTGCCAGCAGTTTAGGAGGGCGGGAGACCCAGTACTTC. Translation: CASSLGGRETQYF.

The chain recombines TRBV19 with TRBJ1-1, with D possibly matching TRBD1 (6 bases). V was shortened by 7 bases and J by 0 bases, with 18 bases between the two germline ends. Germline loops: CDR1 LNHDA, CDR2 SQIVND (reference sequence). The CDR3 runs 16 residues. The CDR3 DNA reads TGTGCCAGTACCGCCTCCGGGACACCCGTGAACACTGAAGCTTTCTTT. This gives the protein CASTASGTPVNTEAFF.

The chain uses TRBV6-6 and TRBJ2-7; TRBD1 matches at 7 bases. The CDR3 is made up of 16 amino acids. From germline, CDR1 is MNHNY and CDR2 SVGAGI (reference sequence). Germline trimming cut 2 bases from V and 1 base from J; bases unmatched to any gene: 8. CDR3 amino acids: CASSYLTGVNSYEQYF. CDR3 coding DNA: TGTGCCAGCAGTTACCTTACAGGGGTCAATTCCTACGAGCAGTACTTC.

The DNA of the CDR3 is TGTGCCAGCAGCTTGGTGGCAGGGGGAGGCTACACCTTC. Translating it yields CASSLVAGGGYTF. The chain couples TRBV5-4 to TRBJ1-2; TRBD1 aligns across 7 bases. This CDR3 has 13 residues. J gave up 8 bases and V 0 bases, and 4 bases lay outside the gene matches. Germline V gene lookup returns CDR1 SGHNT and CDR2 YYREEE (reference sequence). The whole variable domain, remainder taken from reference TRBV5-4 and TRBJ1-2, is ETGVTQSPTHLIKTRGQQVTLRCSSQSGHNTVSWYQQALGQGPQFIFQYYREEENGRGNFPPRFSGLQFPNYSSELNVNALELDDSALYLCASSLVAGGGYTFGSGTRLTVV.

The genes are TRBV16 and TRBJ1-6, with D possibly being TRBD1 (6 bases). The CDR3 spans 14 residues. Germline V gene sequence: CDR1 KGHSY, CDR2 FQNENV. V shed 2 bases and J shed 5 bases, with 7 bases lying between them. The CDR3: CASSQDRNNSPLHF. The CDR3 nucleotides are TGTGCCAGCAGCCAAGACAGGAATAATTCACCCCTCCACTTT.

This clone showed up just a few times. V usage is TRBV7-2 and J usage is TRBJ2-1, with unresolved D. The CDR3 loop spans 16 amino acids. From germline, CDR1 is SGHTA and CDR2 FQGNSA. V dropped 2 bases and J dropped 0 bases, with 11 bases sitting between them. CDR3 residues: CASSLTAASSYNEQFF. The CDR3 DNA reads TGTGCCAGCAGCTTAACGGCGGCAAGCTCCTACAATGAGCAGTTCTTC.